This T cell receptor beta chain came from a study of beta chain features in type 1 diabetes (dated by TCRdb to about 2018). Looking at the study overall: Patients and healthy donors did not differ in mean age, gender distribution, total cell number or subset yield. A total of some 110 million sorted cells were examined across all samples, and the number of cells per subset was strongly correlated with RNA yield. In the study, recently diagnosed type 1 diabetes patients and matched healthy donors were compared on the TCRB repertoires of their sorted circulating CD4+ T cell subsets. Whereas all 30 or so donors provided naive and central memory subsets, regulatory and stem cell-like memory subsets were isolated from just 8 patients and about eight healthy donors. The investigation overall reported the following: The naive, central memory and regulatory TCRB repertoires appeared to resemble one another more closely among patients than among healthy donors. In all four CD4+ subsets, TCRB CDR3 length was moderately but significantly shorter in type 1 diabetes patients. Fewer insertions and more nucleotide deletions at VDJ recombination sites were observed in patients with type 1 diabetes, implying thymic rearrangement abnormalities. Shorter templates might be favored by PCR, yet because patient and control samples were amplified and corrected together, any such skew would affect both groups equally. HLA sub-analyses involved small numbers of individuals, so any influence of HLA type on TCRB rearrangement remained unresolved. Because cDNA rather than genomic DNA was sequenced, highly expressing activated cells could have been over-represented, although no difference in activation and CD3 levels was found between groups.

The High Capacity cDNA Reverse Transcription Kit was used to reverse transcribe all of the isolated RNA, meaning that expressed TCRB transcripts were what got sequenced. Deep immunoSEQ sequencing was applied to naive, central memory and regulatory T cell samples, giving an average of about 3.7 million total reads per sample. Sorted cells were lysed in RLT buffer and RNA was extracted with DNase-treated RNeasy Micro or Mini kits, depending on cell number. Each cell subset was processed separately to prevent cross-contamination, with patient and healthy donor samples processed together. TCRB sequences were amplified from cDNA with the immunoSEQ multiplex PCR, producing 87-bp fragments spanning the CDR3 region. Sequencing of the amplicons was performed on the Illumina HiSeq platform. The study's processing was this. PCR bias was corrected computationally using synthetic template baselines, and reads within Hamming distance 2 were collapsed, with unmergeable singletons discarded. By aligning reads against IMGT, V, D and J genes, CDR3 length, and insertions or deletions at six rearrangement sites were assigned. Within each subset, clonotype counts were normalized to the number of sorted cells before true diversity and Gini coefficients were calculated with the tcR R package. The overlap coefficient, calculated on TCRB nucleotide sequences, was used to measure repertoire sharing. Out-of-frame TCRB sequences from naive cells were analyzed to stand in for the pre-selection repertoire. Not all clones reach the TCRdb copy of this immuneACCESS table, which keeps in-frame sequences only. Checked studies attribute under half of the gap to unresolved V genes and leave the rest unexplained. That table is the source of V, J and clone size, and D and trimming were worked out from the DNA. The sample table records over 600,000 clones; over 10% of these occur just once. Clones ranked in the top ten supply roughly 0.11% of the sample.

CDR1 MNHEY and CDR2 SVGAGI were looked up in the germline V gene. From the cysteine through the phenylalanine, the CDR3 covers 14 amino acids. Only the CDR3 portion is preserved as DNA: 42 bases, with reading frame beginning at the first base. Relative to germline, V is 3 bases shorter and J is 1 base shorter, with 9 bases between their ends. This clone was observed a few times. There is no known antigen for this receptor. Nothing much larger sits one base from this clone, and base qualities are not available. Each donor gave one peripheral blood draw, averaging around 0.11 L, which was collected into heparinised tubes. A BD FACSAria II was used to sort naive, central memory, regulatory and stem cell-like memory CD4+ T cells with a panel that included CD45RO, CCR7, CD25, CD127, CD95 and CD27. A purity above 98% was achieved for all sorted populations. Right away, PBMCs were isolated by Lymphoprep density gradient centrifugation and were stained directly, with no culture step. So that batch effects would be minimized, each experiment stained and sorted samples in pairs, pairing one healthy donor with one patient.

The origin of this receptor is a man younger than 40 with type 1 diabetes. The sequencing input was naive CD4+ T cells from blood. This specimen's cell subset or site label, per the study, means: true naive CD4+ T cells. Recombination connected TRBV6-5 to TRBJ1-1; no D gene call is confident. The DNA sequence follows: TGTGCCAGCAGTTATCTCGAGGGGAACACTGAAGCTTTCTTT. Translated, this gives CASSYLEGNTEAFF.